This passage covers 30 T cell receptor beta chains from one sample sequenced in a study of technical replicates of blood from a few donors. Method: immunoSEQ multiplex PCR; TCRdb's copy keeps in-frame clones and lacks some. The sample records roughly 93,000 clones, 95% being singletons. The sequenced material came from T cells isolated from PBMCs. These receptors were taken from a human donor in good health.

This chain connects TRBV28 to TRBJ2-7; TRBD1 matches at 8 bases. The CDR3 consists of 13 residues. Germline V gives CDR1 MDHEN, CDR2 SYDVKM. Trimming cost V 8 bases and J 6 bases; bases outside gene matches: 9. The CDR3 DNA reads as TGTGCCAGCGTAACCGGACAGGGAGGCGAGCAGTACTTC. It yields the protein CASVTGQGGEQYF. The whole variable domain, remainder taken from reference TRBV28 and TRBJ2-7, is DVKVTQSSRYLVKRTGEKVFLECVQDMDHENMFWYRQDPGLGLRLIYFSYDVKMKEKGDIPEGYSVSREKKERFSLILESASTNQTSMYLCASVTGQGGEQYFGPGTRLTVT.

The rearrangement joins TRBV5-1 to TRBJ1-1; TRBD1 aligns across 7 bases. The V gene's germline CDR1 is SGHRS and CDR2 YFSETQ. V shed 0 bases, J shed 8 bases, and the junction held 1 base outside the gene matches. This CDR3 comprises 12 residues. CDR3 bases: TGCGCCAGCAGCTTGGTCAGGGGGGAAGCTTTCTTT. Translation: CASSLVRGEAFF.

CDR3 bases: TGTGCCAGCTCAGCGCGGGACAGGTTTTACAATGAGCAGTTCTTC. It encodes CASSARDRFYNEQFF. V is TRBV18 and J is TRBJ2-1; 8 nucleotides agree with TRBD1. The germline gives CDR1 KGHSH, CDR2 LQKENI. CDR3 length: 15 amino acids. The V gene end was trimmed by 5 bases and the J gene end by 4 bases; junction bases not matched to a gene: 7.

J is TRBJ1-5 and V is TRBV29-1, with 7 bases matching TRBD1. V lost 7 bases to trimming and J lost 4 bases; unmatched junction nucleotides: 4. The CDR3 extends over 12 amino acids. Germline CDR1 SQVTM, CDR2 ANQGSEA. CDR3 sequence (DNA): TGCAGCGCCCAGACAGGGAATCAGCCCCAGCATTTT. It specifies CSAQTGNQPQHF.

The rearrangement joins TRBV19 to TRBJ2-7; 9 bases are shared with TRBD1. The CDR3 covers 14 residues. With 2 bases clipped from V and 5 bases from J, the junction kept 4 bases outside the gene matches. The V gene's germline CDR1 is LNHDA and CDR2 SQIVND (reference sequence). The CDR3 sequence: CASSITGGIHEQYF. The CDR3 bases are TGTGCCAGTAGTATAACAGGGGGCATCCACGAGCAGTACTTC.

The gene calls are TRBV4-2 and TRBJ2-7; 9 bases are shared with TRBD1. The CDR3 spans 16 residues. CDR1 LGHNA and CDR2 YNFKEQ come from the germline V gene. V shed 0 bases, J shed 2 bases, and the junction held 5 bases outside the gene matches. This CDR3 is CASSQDGQGIPYEQYF. Here the CDR3 DNA reads TGTGCCAGCAGCCAAGATGGACAGGGGATCCCCTACGAGCAGTACTTC.

The chain recombines TRBV19 with TRBJ1-1; D unresolved. CDR3 length equals 10 residues. Trimming took off 7 bases at V and 7 bases at J, with 7 bases between the two ends. The germline CDR1 and CDR2 sequences are LNHDA and SQIVND (reference sequence). The DNA for the CDR3 is TGTGCCAGTATTAACGGTGAAGCTTTCTTT. This codes for CASINGEAFF.

The chain recombines TRBV7-8 with TRBJ1-2; TRBD1 matches at 7 bases. Trimming removed 1 base from V and 2 bases from J; junction bases left unmatched: 7. The CDR3 spans 16 residues. Germline V gene lookup returns CDR1 SGHVS and CDR2 FQNEAQ. CDR3 amino acids: CASSLEGAISNYGYTF. The CDR3 DNA reads as TGTGCCAGCAGCTTAGAGGGGGCAATATCGAACTATGGCTACACCTTC.

The chain employs TRBV27 and TRBJ2-3, with D tentatively TRBD2 (6 bases). Trimming shortened V by 5 bases and J by 2 bases, and 17 bases separated the two germline ends. The germline V gene has CDR1 MNHEY and CDR2 SMNVEV (reference sequence). CDR3 size: 16 residues. CDR3 amino acids: CASSPLAGSTTDTQYF. The CDR3 DNA reads TGTGCCAGCAGTCCCCTTGCGGGGTCGACCACAGATACGCAGTATTTT.

J is TRBJ2-7 and V is TRBV5-4; D is possibly TRBD1 (6 bases). Germline CDR1 SGHNT, CDR2 YYREEE (reference sequence). V gave up 3 bases and J gave up 2 bases, with 15 bases separating them. The CDR3 is 15 amino acids. The CDR3 loop reads CASSSLPGQTYEQYF. Here the CDR3 DNA reads TGTGCCAGCAGCTCCTTACCTGGACAGACCTACGAGCAGTACTTC.

The chain is built from TRBV4-1 and TRBJ1-5; 7 bases match TRBD1. Germline CDR1 and CDR2: MGHRA and YSYEKL. Trimming removed 3 bases from V and 7 bases from J; junction bases left unmatched: 9. The CDR3 totals 15 residues. CDR3 loop: CASSQRTDRAQPQHF. CDR3 bases: TGCGCCAGCAGCCAGCGAACAGACAGGGCCCAGCCCCAGCATTTT.

The CDR3 protein is CASSLFWREFNEQFF. The CDR3 DNA reads as TGTGCCAGCAGCTTATTCTGGCGGGAGTTCAATGAGCAGTTCTTC. V gene TRBV7-8 combines with J gene TRBJ2-1, with TRBD2 identical over 7 bases. The CDR3 runs to 15 residues. The junction had 7 bases not matched to a gene; V was cut back by 2 bases and J by 6 bases. CDR1 is SGHVS and CDR2 is FQNEAQ in the germline V gene.

The rearrangement uses TRBV5-1 and TRBJ2-5, with 7 bases matching TRBD2. The CDR3 is 14 residues long. Trimming removed 0 bases from V and 3 bases from J; junction bases left unmatched: 2. Germline loops: CDR1 SGHRS, CDR2 YFSETQ. DNA for the CDR3: TGCGCCAGCAGCTTGGGGGAGGGAAAAGAGACCCAGTACTTC. Translating gives CASSLGEGKETQYF.

This chain connects TRBV4-1 to TRBJ2-3, with D unresolved. The CDR3 is 12 residues long. V was clipped by 3 bases and J by 5 bases, with 6 bases between them. Germline V CDR1 and CDR2: MGHRA, YSYEKL. The CDR3 sequence is CASSHYGDTQYF. CDR3 DNA: TGCGCCAGCAGCCACTATGGAGATACGCAGTATTTT.

V is TRBV10-3 and J is TRBJ1-3, with unresolved D. Trimming removed 0 bases at V and 0 bases at J, with 12 bases between. The CDR3 contains 17 residues. The V gene's germline CDR1 is ENHRY and CDR2 SYGVKD. For the CDR3, the DNA is TGTGCCATCAGTGAGTCGAGAACAGTTAGCTCTGGAAACACCATATATTTT. Its translation: CAISESRTVSSGNTIYF.

The V and J genes are TRBV15 and TRBJ2-5; 15 bases agree with TRBD2. This CDR3 is built from 19 residues. Germline CDR1 is LNHNV and CDR2 is YYDKDF (reference sequence). The ends lost 1 base at V and 5 bases at J; junction bases unmatched: 11. CDR3 DNA: TGTGCCACCAGCAGAGCCCAAGGACTAGCGGGGGGGCCGTTTGAGACCCAGTACTTC. Translation: CATSRAQGLAGGPFETQYF.

The chain combines TRBV5-4 with TRBJ2-3, with 7 nucleotides matching TRBD1. Germline CDR1 SGHNT, CDR2 YYREEE (reference sequence). The CDR3 loop spans 17 amino acids. V shed 4 bases and J 5 bases; nucleotides not matched to a gene: 16. In DNA form, the CDR3 reads TGTGCCAGCAGCGGCCAAAGACAGGGCAAGAAGGGAGATACGCAGTATTTT. Its translation is CASSGQRQGKKGDTQYF.

This clone was observed once. CDR3 sequence reads: CASSLDGTDTQYF. CDR3 bases: TGTGCCAGCAGCTTAGACGGGACAGATACGCAGTATTTT. The V call is TRBV7-9, the J call TRBJ2-3; D is ambiguous. CDR1 is SEHNR and CDR2 is FQNEAQ in the germline V gene (reference sequence). The ends were cut back, 1 base at V and 3 bases at J, with 5 bases in the middle. This CDR3 comprises 13 residues.

V is TRBV7-8 and J is TRBJ1-2, with 9 bases matching TRBD1. CDR1 and CDR2 (germline): SGHVS, FQNEAQ. J lost 8 bases, V lost 1 base, and 14 bases had no gene match. CDR3 length: 17 amino acids. CDR3 nucleotides: TGTGCCAGCAGCTTAGATGGGACAGGGCTTATGAAGTTGGGCTACACCTTC. As protein: CASSLDGTGLMKLGYTF.

The V and J genes are TRBV5-1 and TRBJ2-5; D uncertain. Per germline, CDR1 SGHRS and CDR2 YFSETQ. V lost 4 bases and J lost 4, with 11 bases in between. The CDR3 length is 13 residues. DNA of the CDR3: TGCGCCAGCAGCCCTCCGTCCGGAGAGACCCAGTACTTC. It yields the protein CASSPPSGETQYF.

The V call is TRBV2, the J call TRBJ2-7; D is unclear. Germline V lookup: CDR1 SNHLY, CDR2 FYNNEI. The CDR3 covers 13 residues. Deletions cut 3 bases from V and 6 bases from J, with 12 bases between. CDR3 DNA: TGTGCCAGCAGTGAGAGCAGTGCAGGCGAGCAGTACTTC. Translated: CASSESSAGEQYF.

This clone was observed once. The V call is TRBV6-5, the J call TRBJ1-5; 9 nucleotides align to TRBD1. The germline V gene has CDR1 MNHEY and CDR2 SVGAGI. The CDR3 runs 14 residues. V shed 2 bases, J shed 5 bases, and the junction held 1 base outside the gene matches. The DNA for the CDR3 is TGTGCCAGCAGTTACGGACAGGGGTATCAGCCCCAGCATTTT. Its translation: CASSYGQGYQPQHF.

The V and J genes are TRBV2 and TRBJ2-1, with 8 bases matching TRBD2. The length of the CDR3 is 16 residues. Looked up from germline, CDR1 is SNHLY and CDR2 is FYNNEI. The junction had 5 bases not matched to a gene; V was cut back by 2 bases and J by 2 bases. The DNA of the CDR3 is TGTGCCAGCAGTGAATCGGGGCGGGGGGCCTACAATGAGCAGTTCTTC. It is translated as CASSESGRGAYNEQFF.

This clone has only one observation. J is TRBJ2-5 and V is TRBV7-6; the D gene is possibly TRBD1 (6 bases). The CDR3 contains 18 residues. Deletions cut 5 bases from V and 1 base from J, with 23 bases between. Germline values: CDR1 SGHVS, CDR2 FNYEAQ. The CDR3 is CASSPRTDQANAQETQYF. CDR3 sequence (DNA): TGTGCCAGCAGCCCTCGGACAGATCAGGCCAACGCCCAAGAGACCCAGTACTTC.

This chain connects TRBV5-1 to TRBJ2-7; 9 positions match TRBD1. After removal of 4 bases from V and 1 base from J, the junction contained 3 bases not matched to a gene. Germline-derived CDR1 and CDR2 are SGHRS and YFSETQ. The CDR3 covers 14 residues. The CDR3 DNA reads as TGCGCCAGCAGCGCCGGGACAGGGTCCTACGAGCAGTACTTC. As protein: CASSAGTGSYEQYF.

V gene TRBV5-1 combines with J gene TRBJ2-7; 7 nucleotides line up with TRBD1. CDR1 and CDR2 (germline): SGHRS, YFSETQ. V dropped 4 bases and J dropped 3; count of bases not matched to a gene: 7. There are 14 residues in the CDR3. In nucleotides, the CDR3 is TGCGCCAGCAGCGCCACAGGGGCCTACTACGAGCAGTACTTC. Translating gives CASSATGAYYEQYF.

This chain joins TRBV19 and TRBJ2-1, with D perhaps TRBD2 (6 bases). The CDR3 is 15 amino acids. Germline CDR1 is LNHDA and CDR2 is SQIVND (reference sequence). V lost 7 bases and J 5 bases, leaving 18 bases between the germline ends. The CDR3: CASTNEGTLNNEQFF. The CDR3 coding sequence is TGTGCCAGTACCAATGAAGGGACTTTAAACAATGAGCAGTTCTTC. Based on the CDR3 plus reference TRBV19 and TRBJ2-1, the full variable domain is DGGITQSPKYLFRKEGQNVTLSCEQNLNHDAMYWYRQDPGQGLRLIYYSQIVNDFQKGDIAEGYSVSREKKESFPLTVTSAQKNPTAFYLCASTNEGTLNNEQFFGPGTRLTVL.

The table lists this clone with a count of one. The chain is built from TRBV6-1 and TRBJ2-7; D possibly corresponds to TRBD1 (6 bases). Germline CDR1 reads MNHNS; CDR2 reads SASEGT. The CDR3 loop spans 16 amino acids. Trimming took off 4 bases at V and 0 bases at J, with 16 bases between the two ends. The CDR3 protein is CASSAYRDTSSYEQYF. The CDR3 DNA reads as TGTGCCAGCAGTGCCTACCGGGACACGAGCTCCTACGAGCAGTACTTC.

This chain connects TRBV6-1 to TRBJ1-5; 8 positions agree with TRBD1. V lost 4 bases to trimming and J lost 2 bases; unmatched junction nucleotides: 10. Germline-derived CDR1 and CDR2 are MNHNS and SASEGT. The CDR3 totals 17 residues. The CDR3: CASSGDRGPSRNQPQHF. The CDR3 DNA follows: TGTGCCAGCAGTGGAGACAGGGGCCCATCGCGCAATCAGCCCCAGCATTTT.

The rearrangement joins TRBV2 to TRBJ2-5; tentative D call: TRBD2 (5 bases). The germline gives CDR1 SNHLY, CDR2 FYNNEI. The V end was cut by 6 bases, the J end by 4 bases, with 9 bases between. This CDR3 has 12 amino acids. In nucleotides, the CDR3 is TGTGCCAGCAGGGACGGAGGAGAGACCCAGTACTTC. Amino acid sequence: CASRDGGETQYF.